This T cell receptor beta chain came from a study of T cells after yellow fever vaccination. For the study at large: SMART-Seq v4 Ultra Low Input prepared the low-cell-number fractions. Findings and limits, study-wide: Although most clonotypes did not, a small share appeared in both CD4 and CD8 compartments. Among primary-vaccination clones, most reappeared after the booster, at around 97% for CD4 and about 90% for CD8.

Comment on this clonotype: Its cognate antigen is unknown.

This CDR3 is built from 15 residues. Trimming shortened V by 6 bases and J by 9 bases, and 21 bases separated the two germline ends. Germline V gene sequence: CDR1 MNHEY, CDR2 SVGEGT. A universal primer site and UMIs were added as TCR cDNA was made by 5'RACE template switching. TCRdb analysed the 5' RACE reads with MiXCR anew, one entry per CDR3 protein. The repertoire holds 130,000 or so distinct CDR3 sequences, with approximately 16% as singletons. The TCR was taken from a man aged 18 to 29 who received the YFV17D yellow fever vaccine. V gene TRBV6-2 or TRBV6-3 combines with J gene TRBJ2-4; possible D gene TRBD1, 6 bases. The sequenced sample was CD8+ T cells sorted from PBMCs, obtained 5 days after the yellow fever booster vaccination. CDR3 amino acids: CASRARTDLAPIQYF. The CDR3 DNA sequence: TGTGCCAGCAGGGCGAGGACAGACCTCGCTCCCATTCAGTACTTC.